The 28 T cell receptor beta chains below were found in one sample sequenced in a study of CD8 T cells in ankylosing spondylitis. TCRdb reanalysed the 5' RACE reads using MiXCR and keeps one entry per CDR3 protein. The sample gives approximately 350,000 distinct CDR3 sequences, more than 20% of which show up once; about an eighth is in the top ten. The source material was blood, either unsorted or a sorted T cell fraction (not recorded which). Receptor source: a male donor with ankylosing spondylitis or in good health (not recorded which).

This clonotype occurred a few times. The V and J genes are TRBV7-2 and TRBJ2-5; 7 bases are a match to TRBD1. V trimming: 4 bases; J trimming: 2 bases; junction bases outside the gene matches: 7. The CDR3 length is 15 residues. Germline V lookup: CDR1 SGHTA, CDR2 FQGNSA. CDR3 in amino acids: CASSWTGTVQETQYF. CDR3 DNA sequence: TGTGCCAGCAGCTGGACCGGGACAGTACAAGAGACCCAGTACTTC.

This clonotype was found many times. The gene calls are TRBV12-3 or TRBV12-4 and TRBJ1-4; D might be TRBD1 (6 bases). The CDR3 extends over 15 amino acids. Trimming pared 5 bases from V and 4 bases from J, leaving 14 bases between. The CDR3 spells CASSPRQELNEKLFF. The CDR3 DNA reads as TGTGCCAGCAGTCCGAGACAGGAGCTTAATGAAAAACTGTTTTTT.

The rearrangement links TRBV2 to TRBJ2-3; D remains unclear. CDR3 size: 18 residues. The V gene's germline CDR1 is SNHLY and CDR2 FYNNEI. The germline V and J ends were trimmed by 11 bases and 1 base, with 28 bases remaining between them. The CDR3 DNA is TGTGCCCTCAGTTTGTGGGCCGGCACTCCGGGTGGCACAGATACGCAGTATTTT. It specifies CALSLWAGTPGGTDTQYF.

The V call is TRBV25-1, the J call TRBJ2-1; D might be TRBD1 or TRBD2, each matching 5 bases. V was trimmed by 4 bases and J by 6 bases, leaving 19 bases between them. Germline CDR1 MGHDK, CDR2 SYGVNS. The CDR3 consists of 16 residues. CDR3: CASSAPRDGTPNEQFF. The CDR3, as DNA: TGTGCCAGCAGTGCACCAAGGGACGGGACCCCCAATGAGCAGTTCTTC.

This sequence joins TRBV7-6 and TRBJ2-1, with D hard to call. The germline CDR1 and CDR2 sequences are SGHVS and FNYEAQ. The CDR3 is 15 residues long. Deletions cut 4 bases from V and 8 bases from J, with 18 bases between. CDR3 in amino acids: CASSSTRTMSDEQFF. CDR3 nucleotide sequence: TGTGCCAGCAGCTCCACCCGAACTATGTCTGATGAGCAGTTCTTC. Based on the CDR3 plus reference TRBV7-6 and TRBJ2-1, the full variable domain is GAGVSQSPRYKVTKRGQDVALRCDPISGHVSLYWYRQALGQGPEFLTYFNYEAQQDKSGLPNDRFSAERPEGSISTLTIQRTEQRDSAMYRCASSSTRTMSDEQFFGPGTRLTVL.

There are a few counts of this clonotype. V gene TRBV12-3 or TRBV12-4 combines with J gene TRBJ2-5; TRBD2 agrees at 7 bases. The trim removed 7 bases at V and 7 bases at J, leaving 3 bases unmatched. The CDR3 runs 11 residues. The chain's CDR3 is CASTPGGTQYF. As DNA, the CDR3 is TGTGCCAGCACCCCGGGGGGGACCCAGTACTTC.

This sequence joins TRBV12-3 or TRBV12-4 and TRBJ2-2; no clear D. V was pared by 1 base and J by 0 bases, with 6 bases between. The CDR3 consists of 15 residues. CDR3 sequence reads: CASSLDGPNTGELFF. For the CDR3, the DNA is TGTGCCAGCAGTTTAGATGGCCCGAACACCGGGGAGCTGTTTTTT.

This chain joins TRBV29-1 and TRBJ2-3; D remains unclear. The CDR3 is 13 amino acids. V lost 5 bases and J lost 4, with 13 bases in between. Germline CDR1 SQVTM, CDR2 ANQGSEA. CDR3 in DNA: TGCAGCGTTCCAAGCTTTCAGTCAGATACGCAGTATTTT. Translated: CSVPSFQSDTQYF.

The chain carries TRBV7-8 and TRBJ2-1, with TRBD2 matching over 8 bases. The CDR3 loop spans 14 amino acids. Trimming at V came to 3 bases and at J to 7 bases, leaving 5 bases not matched to a gene. From germline, CDR1 is SGHVS and CDR2 FQNEAQ. CDR3 in DNA: TGTGCCAGCAGCTTGCCGGGACTAGAGAATGAGCAGTTCTTC. Amino acids: CASSLPGLENEQFF.

The chain employs TRBV5-5 and TRBJ2-7, with a possible D match to TRBD2 (7 bases). The ends were cut back, 3 bases at V and 3 bases at J, with 16 bases in the middle. This CDR3 has 15 residues. Germline CDR1 is SGHKS and CDR2 is YYEKEE (reference sequence). The CDR3 DNA reads as TGTGCCAGCAGCTGGGAAGGGGGAGGGTACTACGAGCAGTACTTC. This encodes CASSWEGGGYYEQYF.

This clonotype came up once. This chain uses TRBV7-8 with TRBJ2-1; 7 bases match TRBD1. Germline assignment: CDR1 SGHVS and CDR2 FQNEAQ. The CDR3 runs 17 residues. After removal of 4 bases from V and 4 bases from J, the junction contained 13 bases not matched to a gene. CDR3 protein: CASSWPRGQLQYNEQFF. DNA for the CDR3: TGTGCCAGCAGCTGGCCCCGGGGACAGCTTCAATACAATGAGCAGTTCTTC.

The chain recombines TRBV6-1 with TRBJ1-5; D ambiguous. CDR1 is MNHNS and CDR2 is SASEGT in the germline V gene. The CDR3 length is 11 residues. V gave up 10 bases and J gave up 4 bases, with 8 bases separating them. The CDR3 coding sequence is TGTGCCACTTCCCCGAATCAGCCCCAGCATTTT. Protein sequence: CATSPNQPQHF.

This clonotype was detected a few times. The chain carries TRBV20-1 and TRBJ2-5, with 7 bases lining up with TRBD1. V was clipped by 6 bases and J by 1 base; unmatched bases: 11. CDR1 is DFQATT, CDR2 SNEGSKA, per germline (reference sequence). This CDR3 comprises 15 residues. CDR3 residues: CSASDDDRAQETQYF. CDR3 coding DNA: TGCAGTGCCAGCGACGATGACAGGGCCCAAGAGACCCAGTACTTC.

The J gene is TRBJ2-7, the V gene TRBV7-9; D is possibly TRBD1 or TRBD2 (5 bases each). V was pared by 7 bases and J by 0 bases, with 7 bases between. Germline V gene sequence: CDR1 SEHNR, CDR2 FQNEAQ (reference sequence). The CDR3 length is 12 residues. The CDR3 nucleotides read TGTGCCAGCACAGGGACCTCCTACGAGCAGTACTTC. It translates to CASTGTSYEQYF. Looking up the rest from reference TRBV7-9 and TRBJ2-7 gives the full variable domain: DTGVSQNPRHKITKRGQNVTFRCDPISEHNRLYWYRQTLGQGPEFLTYFQNEAQLEKSRLLSDRFSAERPKGSFSTLEIQRTEQGDSAMYLCASTGTSYEQYFGPGTRLTVT.

The chain joins TRBV7-6 to TRBJ2-7; D may match TRBD1 or TRBD2 (5 bases each). The CDR3 is made up of 12 amino acids. V was pared by 4 bases and J by 5 bases, with 9 bases between. The V gene's germline CDR1 is SGHVS and CDR2 FNYEAQ. The CDR3 sequence is CASSSGPNEQYF. CDR3 nucleotide sequence: TGTGCCAGCAGCTCGGGACCCAACGAGCAGTACTTC.

This chain connects TRBV25-1 to TRBJ2-3; 7 bases fit TRBD1. CDR3 length: 14 residues. V lost 9 bases and J lost 2; bases outside the gene matches: 8. Germline V gene data show CDR1 as MGHDK and CDR2 as SYGVNS. The CDR3 here is CASIQTGFTDTQYF. The CDR3 DNA follows: TGTGCCAGTATACAGACAGGGTTCACAGATACGCAGTATTTT.

This clonotype has only a few counts. At one end the junction does not follow the germline gene, possibly because of a read error. This rearrangement joins TRBV7-3 to TRBJ2-3, with D possibly being TRBD1 or TRBD2 (6 bases each). Germline CDR1 and CDR2: SGHTA and FQGTGA. The CDR3 spans 16 residues. The CDR3 here is CASSLTLGGRADTQYF. CDR3 DNA: TGTGCCAGCAGCCTAACTTTAGGGGGGCGGGCAGATACGCAGTATTTT.

This clonotype appeared a few times. This chain uses TRBV11-2 with TRBJ1-1; D is ambiguous. Trimming stripped 6 bases from V and 7 bases from J, with 15 bases between. Germline assignment: CDR1 SGHAT and CDR2 FQNNGV. CDR3 size: 13 residues. Here the CDR3 reads CASRLTHLVEAFF. CDR3 nucleotide sequence: TGTGCCAGCAGACTGACCCACCTGGTTGAAGCTTTCTTT.

The V and J genes are TRBV20-1 and TRBJ2-7; TRBD2 might be the D (5 bases). The CDR3 sequence is 15 residues long. V was pared by 0 bases and J by 0 bases, with 12 bases between. Germline V CDR1 and CDR2: DFQATT, SNEGSKA (reference sequence). The chain's CDR3 is CSAREGRAGSYEQYF. CDR3 DNA: TGCAGTGCTAGAGAGGGAAGGGCGGGCTCCTACGAGCAGTACTTC.

Only a few counts were recorded for this clonotype. The chain carries TRBV20-1 and TRBJ1-1; tentative D call: TRBD1 (5 bases). The CDR3 has 18 residues. Trimming removed 1 base at V and 0 bases at J, with 21 bases between. The germline CDR1 and CDR2 sequences are DFQATT and SNEGSKA (reference sequence). CDR3 residues: CSARGLGVGLNMNTEAFF. For the CDR3, the DNA is TGCAGTGCTAGAGGGTTGGGGGTAGGCCTAAACATGAACACTGAAGCTTTCTTT.

This clonotype has a handful of counts. The V and J genes are TRBV7-8 and TRBJ1-1; 8 positions match TRBD1. The CDR3 is 13 amino acids. Looked up from germline, CDR1 is SGHVS and CDR2 is FQNEAQ. Germline trimming cut 10 bases from V and 2 bases from J; bases unmatched to any gene: 6. DNA for the CDR3: TGTGCCACGGAGGACAGGGTCAACACTGAAGCTTTCTTT. This gives the protein CATEDRVNTEAFF.

The chain uses TRBV4-2 and TRBJ2-3, with 10 bases fitting TRBD1. This CDR3 has 17 residues. Germline V CDR1 and CDR2: LGHNA, YNFKEQ. V shed 0 bases and J 8 bases; nucleotides not matched to a gene: 11. In DNA, the CDR3 is TGTGCCAGCAGCCAAGATCTCGGGACAGGGGAAGGGCGTACGCAGTATTTT. Translation gives CASSQDLGTGEGRTQYF.

In its sample, this clonotype was seen once. The CDR3 is CASSRGTALFSYNEQFF. The CDR3 coding sequence is TGTGCCAGCAGCCGAGGGACAGCCTTATTTTCCTACAATGAGCAGTTCTTC. The chain is built from TRBV7-6 and TRBJ2-1, with 7 bases matching TRBD1. V lost 5 bases and J lost 1; bases outside the gene matches: 11. The CDR3 is made up of 17 amino acids. The V gene's germline CDR1 is SGHVS and CDR2 FNYEAQ.

This chain links TRBV12-3 or TRBV12-4 with TRBJ1-1; D possibly corresponds to TRBD1 (6 bases). Trimming left V 6 bases short and J 7 bases short, with 21 bases between. This CDR3 is 15 amino acids long. Written as DNA, the CDR3 is TGTGCCAGCAGCCCGTCAGGGGTTTGGGGGAATGAAGCTTTCTTT. As protein: CASSPSGVWGNEAFF.

The table lists this clonotype with a few counts. The chain joins TRBV3-1 to TRBJ2-4, with D maybe TRBD2 (5 bases). CDR3 size: 14 residues. V lost 3 bases to trimming and J lost 11 bases, with 17 bases between them. Germline V gives CDR1 LGHDT, CDR2 YNNKEL (reference sequence). CDR3 DNA sequence: TGTGCCAGCAGCCATTGGGAGAAGGCTCCCCTTCAGTACTTC. Its translation is CASSHWEKAPLQYF.

This clonotype was found a few times. The V and J genes are TRBV15 and TRBJ2-7; 11 nucleotides line up with TRBD1. V shed 0 bases and J 6 bases; nucleotides not matched to a gene: 10. CDR1 LNHNV and CDR2 YYDKDF come from the germline V gene (reference sequence). This CDR3 has 17 residues. In nucleotides, the CDR3 is TGTGCCACCAGCAGAGATCTAAGAGGGGACAGGGGGGGCGAGCAGTACTTC. Encoded protein: CATSRDLRGDRGGEQYF.

CDR3 bases: TGTGCCAGCGGGGAGAACAATCAGCCCCAGCATTTT. Residues: CASGENNQPQHF. The chain is built from TRBV9 and TRBJ1-5; D is unresolved. Germline V lookup: CDR1 SGDLS, CDR2 YYNGEE. V lost 7 bases and J 3 bases, leaving 8 bases between the germline ends. The CDR3 consists of 12 residues. The full variable domain, completed using reference TRBV9 and TRBJ1-5, is DSGVTQTPKHLITATGQRVTLRCSPRSGDLSVYWYQQSLDQGLQFLIQYYNGEERAKGNILERFSAQQFPDLHSELNLSSLELGDSALYFCASGENNQPQHFGDGTRLSIL.

The chain is built from TRBV5-5 and TRBJ1-2; 11 positions agree with TRBD1. Losses at the gene ends were 8 bases for V and 4 bases for J; bases not matched to a gene: 7. Germline V gives CDR1 SGHKS, CDR2 YYEKEE (reference sequence). This CDR3 is 14 amino acids long. CDR3 loop: CARSPGTGGYGYTF. CDR3 coding DNA: TGTGCCAGGAGCCCCGGGACAGGGGGCTATGGCTACACCTTC.